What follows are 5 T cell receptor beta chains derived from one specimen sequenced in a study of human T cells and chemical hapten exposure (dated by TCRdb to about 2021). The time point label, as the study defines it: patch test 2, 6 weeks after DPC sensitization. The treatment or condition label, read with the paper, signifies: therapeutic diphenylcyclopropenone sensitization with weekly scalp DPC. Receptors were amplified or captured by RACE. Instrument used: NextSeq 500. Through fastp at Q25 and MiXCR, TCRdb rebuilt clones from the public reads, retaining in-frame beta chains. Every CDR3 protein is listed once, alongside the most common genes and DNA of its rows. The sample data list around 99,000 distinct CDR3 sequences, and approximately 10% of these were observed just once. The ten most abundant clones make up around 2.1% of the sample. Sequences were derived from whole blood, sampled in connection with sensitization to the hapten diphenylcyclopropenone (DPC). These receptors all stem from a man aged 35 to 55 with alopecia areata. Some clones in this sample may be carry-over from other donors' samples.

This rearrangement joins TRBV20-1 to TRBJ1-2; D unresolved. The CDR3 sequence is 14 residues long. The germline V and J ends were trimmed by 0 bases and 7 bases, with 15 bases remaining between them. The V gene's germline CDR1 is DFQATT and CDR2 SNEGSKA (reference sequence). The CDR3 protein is CSARDPTLGGGYTF. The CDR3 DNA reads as TGCAGTGCTAGAGATCCCACGTTGGGAGGTGGCTACACCTTC.

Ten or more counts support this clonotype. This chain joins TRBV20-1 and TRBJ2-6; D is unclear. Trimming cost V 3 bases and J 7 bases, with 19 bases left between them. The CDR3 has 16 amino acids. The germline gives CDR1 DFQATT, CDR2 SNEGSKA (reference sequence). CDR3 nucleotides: TGCAGTGCTAGTAGCCTCCAAGAGGCGCAAGCCAACGTCCTGACTTTC. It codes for CSASSLQEAQANVLTF.

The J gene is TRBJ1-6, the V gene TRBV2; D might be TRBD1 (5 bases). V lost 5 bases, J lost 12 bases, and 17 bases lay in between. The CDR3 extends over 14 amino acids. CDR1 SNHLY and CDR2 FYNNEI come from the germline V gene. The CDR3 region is CASSPDTFFGPLHF. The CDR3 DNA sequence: TGTGCCAGCAGTCCGGACACGTTCTTTGGACCCCTCCACTTT.

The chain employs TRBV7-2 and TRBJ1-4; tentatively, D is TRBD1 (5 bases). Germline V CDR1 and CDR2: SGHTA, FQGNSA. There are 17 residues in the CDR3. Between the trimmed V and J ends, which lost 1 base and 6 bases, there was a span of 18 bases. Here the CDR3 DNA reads TGTGCCAGCAGCTTAGGGCCGGGACGGGAGATTCATGAAAAACTGTTTTTT. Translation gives CASSLGPGREIHEKLFF.

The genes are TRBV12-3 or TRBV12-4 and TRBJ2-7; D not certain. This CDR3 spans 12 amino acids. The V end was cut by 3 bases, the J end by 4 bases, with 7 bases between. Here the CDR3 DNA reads TGTGCCAGCAGTTTTTGGGCGTACGAGCAGTACTTC. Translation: CASSFWAYEQYF.